These 6 T cell receptor beta chains came from one sample sequenced in a study of T cells expressing NK-cell markers. One entry per CDR3 protein, without DNA, is what TCRdb gives after re-calling the 5' RACE reads. The sample holds approximately 460,000 distinct CDR3 sequences. The sequenced sample was blood T cells: a sorted CD56 or NKG2C T cell subset, CD4+ or CD8+ T cells, or bulk PBMC T cells (not recorded which). These receptors originate from a woman aged 18-70 years in good health.

This chain joins TRBV12-3 or TRBV12-4 and TRBJ2-7; without DNA, the TCRdb call of TRBD1 cannot be checked. The CDR3 totals 16 residues. The CDR3 here is CASSGGALAVSYEQYF.

J is TRBJ2-1 and V is TRBV7-9. The germline V gene has CDR1 SEHNR and CDR2 FQNEAQ (reference sequence). The CDR3 extends over 15 amino acids. The CDR3 sequence is CASSWRQGTYNEQFF. The full variable domain, rest sourced from reference TRBV7-9 and TRBJ2-1, is DTGVSQNPRHKITKRGQNVTFRCDPISEHNRLYWYRQTLGQGPEFLTYFQNEAQLEKSRLLSDRFSAERPKGSFSTLEIQRTEQGDSAMYLCASSWRQGTYNEQFFGPGTRLTVL.

The genes are TRBV29-1 and TRBJ2-1; as DNA is missing, the TRBD1 call by TCRdb cannot be tested. Germline loops: CDR1 SQVTM, CDR2 ANQGSEA. The CDR3 loop spans 11 amino acids. CDR3 sequence reads: CSVEWGHEQFF.

The chain employs TRBV20-1 and TRBJ2-7. CDR3 length equals 11 residues. Germline V gives CDR1 DFQATT, CDR2 SNEGSKA (reference sequence). CDR3 amino acids: CSALQGYEQYF.

V is TRBV20-1 and J is TRBJ2-3; TCRdb picks TRBD2, but there is no DNA to check that call. Germline V gene sequence: CDR1 DFQATT, CDR2 SNEGSKA (reference sequence). The CDR3 is 16 amino acids. The CDR3 spells CSARAVAGPSTDTQYF.

The V gene is TRBV7-3, the J gene TRBJ2-5. The CDR3 length is 13 residues. Per the germline V gene, CDR1 is SGHTA and CDR2 is FQGTGA. The CDR3 here is CASSSFGGETQYF.